The clone carrying this T cell receptor (beta chain) showed up many times. Its antigen is undetermined. From RNA transcripts, TCR beta CDR3 regions were amplified. HTBI primers were used for first-round RT-PCR of the TCR CDR3. Each CDR3 protein is one row after TCRdb ran MiXCR on the multiplex PCR reads. The sample yields 500,000 to 600,000 distinct CDR3 sequences, approximately 20% seen once. Enrolled ophthalmopathy patients presented with a Clinical Activity Score of at least 3, a NOSPECS grade of at least 4, and disease duration under 3 months. V trimming: 0 bases; J trimming: 4 bases; junction bases outside the gene matches: 2. The CDR3 totals 15 residues. In germline, CDR1 is SGHTA, CDR2 FQGNSA. This entry is derived from a study of T cells in Graves' hyperthyroidism and ophthalmopathy. Overall study: Peripheral blood specimens were obtained at initial diagnosis, prior to any treatment.

General study points: A median around 6 months before onset, the model predicted ophthalmopathy. The majority of expanded thyroid clonotypes above 0.001 also appeared in blood.

The chain links TRBV7-2 to TRBJ2-1; TRBD1 matches at 8 bases. The clonotype originates from a man in his forties with Graves' ophthalmopathy. Source material: blood. DNA of the CDR3: TGTGCCAGCAGCTTAGCGGGACAGGAGTACAATGAGCAGTTCTTC. This gives the protein CASSLAGQEYNEQFF.